This record looks at one TCR beta chain sequence and its context. This entry comes from a study of Ad26.COV2.S vaccination and SARS-CoV-2 variants. TCRdb's copy holds only in-frame clones and misses some; the assay was immunoSEQ multiplex PCR. Of about 350,000 clones in the sample, around 90% were seen once. Germline values: CDR1 MNHEY, CDR2 SMNVEV (reference sequence). V lost 2 bases and J lost 5, with 16 bases in between. This CDR3 spans 17 amino acids. Indicated treatment: around 19 received Ad26.COV2.S at low or high dose, single or two shots; about five received placebo; per-sample allocation not given. On day 63 after the first injection, vaccine and placebo recipients gave samples.

The TCR was taken from a person between 18 and 65 years old who received the Ad26.COV2.S COVID-19 vaccine or a placebo. The sample was peripheral blood, taken in a trial of Ad26.COV2.S vaccine versus placebo. The V gene is TRBV27, the J gene TRBJ1-6; possibly TRBD1 for D (5 bases). CDR3 in DNA: TGTGCCAGCAGTTTACGGGGACGGATGACCAATAATTCACCCCTCCACTTT. It encodes CASSLRGRMTNNSPLHF.